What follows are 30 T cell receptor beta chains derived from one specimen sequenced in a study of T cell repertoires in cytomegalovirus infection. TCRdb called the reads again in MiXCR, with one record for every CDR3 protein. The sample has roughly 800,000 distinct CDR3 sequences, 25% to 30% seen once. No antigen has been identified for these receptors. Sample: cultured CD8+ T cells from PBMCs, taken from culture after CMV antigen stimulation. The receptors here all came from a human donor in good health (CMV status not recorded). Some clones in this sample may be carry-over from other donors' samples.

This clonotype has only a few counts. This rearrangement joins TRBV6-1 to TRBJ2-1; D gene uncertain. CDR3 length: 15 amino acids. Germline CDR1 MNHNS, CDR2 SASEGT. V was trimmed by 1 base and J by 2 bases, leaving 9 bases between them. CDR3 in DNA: TGTGCCAGCAGTGAAGAGTCCGAACCCTACAATGAGCAGTTCTTC. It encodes CASSEESEPYNEQFF.

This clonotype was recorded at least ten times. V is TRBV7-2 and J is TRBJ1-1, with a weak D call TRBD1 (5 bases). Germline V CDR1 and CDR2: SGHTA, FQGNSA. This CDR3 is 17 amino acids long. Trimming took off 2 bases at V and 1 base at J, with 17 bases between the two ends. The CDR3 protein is CASSLHPAGSPNTEAFF. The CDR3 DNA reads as TGTGCCAGCAGCTTACACCCTGCAGGGTCCCCGAACACTGAAGCTTTCTTT.

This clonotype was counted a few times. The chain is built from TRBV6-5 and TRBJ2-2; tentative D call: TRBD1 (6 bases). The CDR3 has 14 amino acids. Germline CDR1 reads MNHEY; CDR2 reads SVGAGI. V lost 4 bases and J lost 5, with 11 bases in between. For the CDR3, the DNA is TGTGCCAGCAGTTTACATCAGGGGACCGGGGAGCTGTTTTTT. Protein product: CASSLHQGTGELFF.

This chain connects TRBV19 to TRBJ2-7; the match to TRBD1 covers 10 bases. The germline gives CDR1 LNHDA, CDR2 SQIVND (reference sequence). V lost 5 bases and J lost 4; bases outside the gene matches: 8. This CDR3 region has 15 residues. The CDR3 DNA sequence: TGTGCCAGTAGTGCTGACAGGGGGCGCGAGTACGAGCAGTACTTC. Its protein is CASSADRGREYEQYF.

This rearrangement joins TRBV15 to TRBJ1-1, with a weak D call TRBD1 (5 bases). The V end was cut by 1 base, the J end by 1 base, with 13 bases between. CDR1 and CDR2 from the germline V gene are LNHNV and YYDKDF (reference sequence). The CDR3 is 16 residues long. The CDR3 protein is CATSRVPMGTNTEAFF. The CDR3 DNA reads TGTGCCACCAGCAGAGTCCCTATGGGGACGAACACTGAAGCTTTCTTT.

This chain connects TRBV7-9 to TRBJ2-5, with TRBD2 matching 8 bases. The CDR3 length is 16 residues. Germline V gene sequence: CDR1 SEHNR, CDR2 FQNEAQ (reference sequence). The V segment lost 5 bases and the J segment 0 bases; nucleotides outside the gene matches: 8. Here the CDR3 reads CASSARERGHQETQYF. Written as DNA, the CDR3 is TGTGCCAGCAGCGCCAGAGAGCGGGGGCACCAAGAGACCCAGTACTTC.

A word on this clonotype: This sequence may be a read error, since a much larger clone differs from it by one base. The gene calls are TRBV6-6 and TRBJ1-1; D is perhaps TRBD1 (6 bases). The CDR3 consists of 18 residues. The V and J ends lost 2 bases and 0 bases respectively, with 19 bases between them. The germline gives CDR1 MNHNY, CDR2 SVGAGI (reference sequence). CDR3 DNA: TGTGCCAGCAGTTACCCGGGGGGGGCGGGGGGGGTGAACACTGAAGCTTTCTTT. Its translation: CASSYPGGAGGVNTEAFF.

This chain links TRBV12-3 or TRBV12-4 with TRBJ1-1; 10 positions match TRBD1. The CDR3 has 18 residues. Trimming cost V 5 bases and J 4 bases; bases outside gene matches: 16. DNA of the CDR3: TGTGCCAGCAGTCTTCCCGGGACAGGGGTAAGGATGGTCACTGAAGCTTTCTTT. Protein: CASSLPGTGVRMVTEAFF.

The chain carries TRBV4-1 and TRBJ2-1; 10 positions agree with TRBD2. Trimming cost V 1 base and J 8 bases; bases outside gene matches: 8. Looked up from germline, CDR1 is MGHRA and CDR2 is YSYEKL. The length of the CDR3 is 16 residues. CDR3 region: CASSQVSGGRGDEQFF. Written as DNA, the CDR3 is TGCGCCAGCAGCCAAGTTAGCGGGGGGAGAGGAGATGAGCAGTTCTTC.

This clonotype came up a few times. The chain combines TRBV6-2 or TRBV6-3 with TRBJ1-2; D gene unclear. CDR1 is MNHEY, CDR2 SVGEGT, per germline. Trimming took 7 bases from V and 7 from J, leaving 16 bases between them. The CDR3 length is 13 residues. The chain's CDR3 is CASNSVGPLGYTF. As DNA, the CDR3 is TGTGCCAGCAATAGCGTCGGCCCGCTTGGCTACACCTTC.

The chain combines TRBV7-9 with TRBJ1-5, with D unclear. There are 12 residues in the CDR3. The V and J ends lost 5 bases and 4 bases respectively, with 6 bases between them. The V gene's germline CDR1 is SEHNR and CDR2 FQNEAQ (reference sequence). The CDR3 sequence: CASSTHNQPQHF. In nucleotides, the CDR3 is TGTGCCAGCAGCACGCATAATCAGCCCCAGCATTTT.

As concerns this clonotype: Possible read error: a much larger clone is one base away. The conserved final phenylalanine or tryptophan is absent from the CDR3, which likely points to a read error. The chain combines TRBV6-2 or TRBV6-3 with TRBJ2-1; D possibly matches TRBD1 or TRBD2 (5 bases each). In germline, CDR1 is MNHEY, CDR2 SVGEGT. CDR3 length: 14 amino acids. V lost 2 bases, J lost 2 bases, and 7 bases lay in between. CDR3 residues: CASSYRGPYNEQFL. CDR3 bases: TGTGCCAGCAGTTACAGGGGACCCTACAATGAGCAGTTCTTA.

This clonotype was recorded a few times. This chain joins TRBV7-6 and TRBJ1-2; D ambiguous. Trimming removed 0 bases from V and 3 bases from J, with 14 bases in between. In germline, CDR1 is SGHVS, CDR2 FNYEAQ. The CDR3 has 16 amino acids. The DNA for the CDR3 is TGTGCCAGCAGCTTAGCGGGCGGTCAGGCAGACTATGGCTACACCTTC. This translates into CASSLAGGQADYGYTF.

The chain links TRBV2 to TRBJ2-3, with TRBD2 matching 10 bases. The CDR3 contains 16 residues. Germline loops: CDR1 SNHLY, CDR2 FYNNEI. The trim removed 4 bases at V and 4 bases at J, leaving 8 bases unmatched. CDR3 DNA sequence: TGTGCCAGCAGTGGCCCACGGACTAGCGGATCAGATACGCAGTATTTT. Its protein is CASSGPRTSGSDTQYF.

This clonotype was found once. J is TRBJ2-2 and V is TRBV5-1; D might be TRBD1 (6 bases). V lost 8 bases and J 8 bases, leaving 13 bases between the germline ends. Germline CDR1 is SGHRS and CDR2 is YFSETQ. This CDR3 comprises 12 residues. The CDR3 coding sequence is TGCGCCAGTCTCAGGGGTGATGGGGAGCTGTTTTTT. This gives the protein CASLRGDGELFF.

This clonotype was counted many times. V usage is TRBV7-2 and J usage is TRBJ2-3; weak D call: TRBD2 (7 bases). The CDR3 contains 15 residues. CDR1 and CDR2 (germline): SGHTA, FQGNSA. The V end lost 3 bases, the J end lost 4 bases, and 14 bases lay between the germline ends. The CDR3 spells CASSFGGRSADTQYF. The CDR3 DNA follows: TGTGCCAGCAGCTTCGGGGGGCGCTCGGCAGATACGCAGTATTTT.

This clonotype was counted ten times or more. The CDR3 protein is CASSLETENEQFF. CDR3 bases: TGTGCCAGCAGCTTAGAGACAGAAAATGAGCAGTTCTTC. The chain has TRBV7-6 and TRBJ2-1; D might be TRBD1 (5 bases). The germline V gene has CDR1 SGHVS and CDR2 FNYEAQ. The CDR3 covers 13 residues. The ends were cut back, 1 base at V and 7 bases at J, with 8 bases in the middle.

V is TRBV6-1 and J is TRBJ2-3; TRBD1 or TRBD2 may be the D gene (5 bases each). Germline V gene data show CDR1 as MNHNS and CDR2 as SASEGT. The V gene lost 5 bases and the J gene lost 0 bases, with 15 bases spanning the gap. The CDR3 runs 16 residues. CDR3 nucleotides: TGTGCCAGCAGTCACCCCGGGACCCTCAGCACAGATACGCAGTATTTT. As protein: CASSHPGTLSTDTQYF.

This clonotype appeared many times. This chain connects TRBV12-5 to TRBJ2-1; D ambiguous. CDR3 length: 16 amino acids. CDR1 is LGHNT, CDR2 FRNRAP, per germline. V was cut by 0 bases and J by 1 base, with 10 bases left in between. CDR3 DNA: TGTGCTAGTGGTTTGGTATACAGCTCTTCCTACAATGAGCAGTTCTTC. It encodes CASGLVYSSSYNEQFF.

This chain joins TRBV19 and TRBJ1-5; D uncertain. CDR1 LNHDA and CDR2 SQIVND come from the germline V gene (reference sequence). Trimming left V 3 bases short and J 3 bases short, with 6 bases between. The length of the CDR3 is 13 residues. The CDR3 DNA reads TGTGCCAGTAGTATCCGGGACAATCAGCCCCAGCATTTT. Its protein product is CASSIRDNQPQHF.

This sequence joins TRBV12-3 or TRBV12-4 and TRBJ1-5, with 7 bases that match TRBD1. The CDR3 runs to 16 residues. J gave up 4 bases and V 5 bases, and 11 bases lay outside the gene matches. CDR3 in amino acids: CASSPEDRFWNQPQHF. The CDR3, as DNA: TGTGCCAGCAGTCCTGAGGACAGGTTTTGGAATCAGCCCCAGCATTTT.

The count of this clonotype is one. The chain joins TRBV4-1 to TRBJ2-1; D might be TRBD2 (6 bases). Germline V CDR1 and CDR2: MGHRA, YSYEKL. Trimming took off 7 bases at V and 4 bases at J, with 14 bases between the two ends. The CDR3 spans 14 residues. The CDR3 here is CASTREFVYNEQFF. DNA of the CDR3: TGCGCCAGCACCCGGGAGTTTGTGTACAATGAGCAGTTCTTC.

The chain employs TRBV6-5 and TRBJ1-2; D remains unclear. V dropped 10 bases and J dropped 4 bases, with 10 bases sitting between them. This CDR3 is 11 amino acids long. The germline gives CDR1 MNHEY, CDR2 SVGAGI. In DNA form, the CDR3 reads TGTGCCACCCTAAACACCTATGGCTACACCTTC. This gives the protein CATLNTYGYTF.

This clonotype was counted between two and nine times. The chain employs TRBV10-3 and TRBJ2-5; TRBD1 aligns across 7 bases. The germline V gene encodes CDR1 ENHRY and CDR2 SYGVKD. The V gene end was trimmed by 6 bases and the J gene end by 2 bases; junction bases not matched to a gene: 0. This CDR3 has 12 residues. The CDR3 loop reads CAIRGQQETQYF. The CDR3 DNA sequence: TGTGCCATCAGGGGACAGCAAGAGACCCAGTACTTC.

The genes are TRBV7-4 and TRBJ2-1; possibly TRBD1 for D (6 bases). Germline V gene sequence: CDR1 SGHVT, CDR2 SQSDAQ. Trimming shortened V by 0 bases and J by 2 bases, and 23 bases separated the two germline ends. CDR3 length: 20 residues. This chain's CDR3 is CASSLASVLQGPEAYNEQFF. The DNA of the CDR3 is TGTGCCAGCAGCTTAGCTAGCGTCCTACAGGGCCCTGAGGCCTACAATGAGCAGTTCTTC. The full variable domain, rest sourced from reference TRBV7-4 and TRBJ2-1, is GAGVSQSPRYKVAKRGRDVALRCDSISGHVTLYWYRQTLGQGSEVLTYSQSDAQRDKSGRPSGRFSAERPERSVSTLKIQRTEQGDSAVYLCASSLASVLQGPEAYNEQFFGPGTRLTVL.

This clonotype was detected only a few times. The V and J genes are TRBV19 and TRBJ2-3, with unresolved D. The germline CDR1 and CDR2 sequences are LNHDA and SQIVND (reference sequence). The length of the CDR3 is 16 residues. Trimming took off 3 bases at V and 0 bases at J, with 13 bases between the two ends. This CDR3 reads CASSIEEYSSTDTQYF. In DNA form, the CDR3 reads TGTGCCAGTAGTATCGAGGAGTACTCTAGCACAGATACGCAGTATTTT.

CDR3 residues: CASSSAGGVDEQFF. The DNA of the CDR3 is TGTGCCAGCAGTTCGGCAGGGGGGGTCGATGAGCAGTTCTTC. This chain joins TRBV28 and TRBJ2-1; D possibly matches TRBD1 or TRBD2 (7 bases each). CDR3 length equals 14 residues. Germline V CDR1 and CDR2: MDHEN, SYDVKM. V was clipped by 4 bases and J by 8 bases, with 15 bases between them.

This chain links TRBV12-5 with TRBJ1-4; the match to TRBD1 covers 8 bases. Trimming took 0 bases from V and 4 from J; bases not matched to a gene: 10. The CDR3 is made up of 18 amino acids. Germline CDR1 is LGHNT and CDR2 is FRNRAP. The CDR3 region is CASGLVLPPGQVNEKLFF. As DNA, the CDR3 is TGTGCTAGTGGTTTGGTGTTACCCCCGGGACAGGTTAATGAAAAACTGTTTTTT. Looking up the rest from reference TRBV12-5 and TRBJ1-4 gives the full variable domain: DARVTQTPRHKVTEMGQEVTMRCQPILGHNTVFWYRQTMMQGLELLAYFRNRAPLDDSGMPKDRFSAEMPDATLATLKIQPSEPRDSAVYFCASGLVLPPGQVNEKLFFGSGTQLSVL.

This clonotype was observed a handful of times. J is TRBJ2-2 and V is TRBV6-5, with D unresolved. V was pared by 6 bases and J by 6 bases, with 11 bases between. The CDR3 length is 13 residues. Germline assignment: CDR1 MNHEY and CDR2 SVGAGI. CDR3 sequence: CASSPARPGELFF. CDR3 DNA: TGTGCCAGCAGCCCGGCACGCCCCGGGGAGCTGTTTTTT.

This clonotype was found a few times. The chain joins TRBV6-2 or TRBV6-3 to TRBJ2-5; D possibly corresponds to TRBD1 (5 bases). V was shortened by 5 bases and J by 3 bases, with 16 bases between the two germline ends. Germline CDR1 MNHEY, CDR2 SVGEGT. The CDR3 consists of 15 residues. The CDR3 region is CASSTPWGGEETQYF. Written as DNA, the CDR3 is TGTGCCAGCAGTACACCATGGGGCGGAGAAGAGACCCAGTACTTC.